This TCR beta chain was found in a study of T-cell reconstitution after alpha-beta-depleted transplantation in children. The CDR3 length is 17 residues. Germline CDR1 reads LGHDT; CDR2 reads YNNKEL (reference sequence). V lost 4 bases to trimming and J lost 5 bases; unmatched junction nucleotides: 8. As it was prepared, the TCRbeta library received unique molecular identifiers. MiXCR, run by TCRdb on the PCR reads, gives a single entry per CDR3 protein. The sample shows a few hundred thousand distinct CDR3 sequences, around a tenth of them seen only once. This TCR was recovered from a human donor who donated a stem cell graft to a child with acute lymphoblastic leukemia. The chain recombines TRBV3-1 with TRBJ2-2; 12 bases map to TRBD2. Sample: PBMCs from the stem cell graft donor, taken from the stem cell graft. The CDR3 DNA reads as TGTGCCAGCAGCCTAGGACTAGCGGGAATTGTAACCGGGGAGCTGTTTTTT. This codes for CASSLGLAGIVTGELFF. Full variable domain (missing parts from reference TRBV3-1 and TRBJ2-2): DTAVSQTPKYLVTQMGNDKSIKCEQNLGHDTMYWYKQDSKKFLKIMFSYNNKELIINETVPNRFSPKSPDKAHLNLHINSLELGDSAVYFCASSLGLAGIVTGELFFGEGSRLTVL.